Below are 8 T cell receptor beta chains sequenced from a single sample in a study of OX40 agonist ivuxolimab in advanced cancers. Generated by immunoSEQ multiplex PCR, the TCRdb table keeps only in-frame clones and is missing some. The table shows fewer than 85,000 clones, with about four fifths occurring only once. This specimen was CD4+ or CD8+ T cells sorted from blood, taken in a trial of the OX40 agonist ivuxolimab. The receptors stem from an adult with an advanced solid tumor such as melanoma, head and neck, liver or kidney cancer.

This rearrangement joins TRBV10-1 to TRBJ2-3; D is ambiguous. Germline V gene sequence: CDR1 WNHNN, CDR2 SYGVQD (reference sequence). The CDR3 consists of 16 residues. The V gene lost 1 base and the J gene lost 0 bases, with 11 bases spanning the gap. CDR3 nucleotide sequence: TGCGCCAGCAGTGAGTATGGAAGCTCTAGCACAGATACGCAGTATTTT. Translation: CASSEYGSSSTDTQYF.

CDR3 loop: CASSVQPDRNEQYF. In nucleotides, the CDR3 is TGTGCCAGCAGCGTGCAGCCCGACAGGAACGAGCAGTACTTC. The chain is built from TRBV9 and TRBJ2-5, with D perhaps matching TRBD1 (6 bases). The J call is uncertain, as TRBJ2-7 better fits the DNA end. The CDR3 consists of 14 residues. The V gene's germline CDR1 is SGDLS and CDR2 YYNGEE.

V is TRBV4-1 and J is TRBJ1-4; D unclear. The CDR3 consists of 12 residues. Germline values: CDR1 MGHRA, CDR2 YSYEKL. With 4 bases removed from V and 7 bases from J, the gap between germline ends came to 7 bases. CDR3 loop: CASSRSFEKLFF. The CDR3 nucleotides are TGCGCCAGCAGCCGGTCTTTTGAAAAACTGTTTTTT.

V is TRBV7-2 and J is TRBJ2-7, with TRBD1 matching over 9 bases. Unmatched junction bases numbered 3, after V lost 0 bases and J lost 3 bases. The length of the CDR3 is 15 residues. Looked up from germline, CDR1 is SGHTA and CDR2 is FQGNSA. DNA for the CDR3: TGTGCCAGCAGCTTAGCGCGGGACAGGGTCTACGAGCAGTACTTC. Amino acid sequence: CASSLARDRVYEQYF.

The chain links TRBV11-2 to TRBJ1-2; maybe TRBD1 (6 bases). Looked up from germline, CDR1 is SGHAT and CDR2 is FQNNGV. V was pared by 0 bases and J by 4 bases, with 9 bases between. The length of the CDR3 is 14 residues. CDR3 in DNA: TGTGCCAGCAGCTTAGACAGGACAGTCTATGGCTACACCTTC. The encoded protein is CASSLDRTVYGYTF.

The chain recombines TRBV10-2 with TRBJ2-2, with D hard to call. This CDR3 comprises 12 residues. In germline, CDR1 is WSHSY, CDR2 SAAADI. V lost 3 bases to trimming and J lost 5 bases, with 4 bases between them. The CDR3 nucleotides are TGCGCCAGCAGTGAACAAACCGGGGAGCTGTTTTTT. The encoded protein is CASSEQTGELFF.

This clone has a handful of counts. The V and J genes are TRBV29-1 and TRBJ2-7; 9 bases are a match to TRBD1. Germline lookup yields CDR1 SQVTM and CDR2 ANQGSEA. CDR3 length: 12 residues. Trimming removed 6 bases from V and 6 bases from J; junction bases left unmatched: 6. DNA for the CDR3: TGCAGCGTCGGACAGGGGAAGGGCGAGCAGTACTTC. It encodes CSVGQGKGEQYF.

This chain uses TRBV10-1 with TRBJ2-7; D is unclear. Trimming removed 0 bases from V and 5 bases from J, with 2 bases in between. CDR1 and CDR2 (germline): WNHNN, SYGVQD (reference sequence). The CDR3 has 11 residues. CDR3 bases: TGCGCCAGCAGTGAGTCTAACGAGCAGTACTTC. Protein sequence: CASSESNEQYF.